Listed below are T cell receptor beta chains from one sample, sequenced in a study of OX40 agonist ivuxolimab in advanced cancers. Clones were sequenced by immunoSEQ multiplex PCR, and TCRdb holds only the in-frame ones, with some missing. The table includes about 66,000 clones, about 90% detected once. The sample was CD4+ or CD8+ T cells sorted from blood, taken in a trial of the OX40 agonist ivuxolimab. The receptors stem from an adult with an advanced solid tumor such as melanoma, head and neck, liver or kidney cancer. The conserved cysteine and the conserved F or W are not part of the CDR3 here.

CDR3 protein	V gene	J gene
ASSLTGSGNTIY	TRBV5-5	TRBJ1-3
AWSKENIQY	TRBV30	TRBJ2-4
ASSNPTGSGNTIY	TRBV6-5	TRBJ1-3
ASSLGGNQETQY	TRBV5-1	TRBJ2-5
ASSSETGGWRGGYT	TRBV7-2	TRBJ1-2
ASSPVGVYEQY	TRBV28	TRBJ2-7
ASSFQGVRVQETQY	TRBV7-8	TRBJ2-5
ASRPAGGFGYT	TRBV7-2	TRBJ1-2
ASGLEPGVEAF	TRBV12-5	TRBJ1-1
ASSNPGTGELF	TRBV19	TRBJ2-2
ASSRDRRQETQY	TRBV6-5	TRBJ2-5
ASSTGLVNTGELF	TRBV19	TRBJ2-2
ATSSAPGGRYEQY	TRBV15	TRBJ2-7
ASSQPWRSGNTIY	TRBV11-3	TRBJ1-3
ASSFRTGKGTQY	TRBV27	TRBJ2-5
ASSRQGWRQPQH	TRBV19	TRBJ1-5
ASSGQGGNQPQH	TRBV7-2	TRBJ1-5
ASSQVGLGAGELF	TRBV4-2	TRBJ2-2
ASSAAGIGNTPDTQY	TRBV9	TRBJ2-3
ASSLTNEQF	TRBV11-2	TRBJ2-1
ASSPSGQGYDTIY	TRBV7-6	TRBJ1-3
ASSPPSQNEQF	TRBV7-8	TRBJ2-1
ASSDASCLLVDNEKLF	TRBV12-1	TRBJ1-4
ASSLTGTGTYEQY	TRBV28	TRBJ2-7
ASSIGLAGGPSTDTQY	TRBV27	TRBJ2-3
ASSFSYSYEQY	TRBV5-8	TRBJ2-7
AAGQGAQGYT	TRBV10-3	TRBJ1-2
SVEEGGYT	TRBV29-1	TRBJ1-2
ATGVRVTDTQY	TRBV15	TRBJ2-3
ASSIEGREQF	TRBV19	TRBJ2-1
ASSSLGHTDTQY	TRBV7-9	TRBJ2-3